This T cell receptor beta chain was identified during a study of blood T cell repertoires in COVID-19. Study-level background: Donors in the United States, Italy and Spain gave samples during acute or convalescent COVID-19. T cells, B-cell-depleted T cells, or PBMCs provided the cDNA or gDNA that served as material.

The CDR3 contains 14 residues. CDR1 is SGHTS and CDR2 is YDEGEE in the germline V gene. The V segment lost 1 base and the J segment 3 bases; nucleotides outside the gene matches: 1. Exposed participants encountered a COVID-19 case during the 2 weeks preceding study entry. As handled by the study authors: Reference gene primer amplification gave estimated nucleated cell counts. Measured with immunoSEQ multiplex PCR; TCRdb has only the in-frame clones, and not every one. From that table come the V and J calls and clone size; the DNA was used to work out D and trimming. In the table there are about 140,000 clones, 70% to 85% of which are singletons.

The sequence came from a woman between 18 and 29 years old who had been exposed to COVID-19. This chain joins TRBV5-8 and TRBJ2-1; TRBD2 matches 7 bases. The material sequenced was PBMCs or T cells enriched from blood (not recorded which). The CDR3 spells CASSLLAVYNEQFF. CDR3 nucleotide sequence: TGTGCCAGCAGCTTGCTAGCGGTCTACAATGAGCAGTTCTTC.